The clone carrying this T cell receptor beta chain was recorded once. Its antigen remains unknown. The sample is drawn from a study of OX40 agonist ivuxolimab in advanced cancers. Whole-study context: Patients were treated with intravenous ivuxolimab, dosed at 0.01 to 10 mg/kg and infused every 2 weeks.

TCRdb's table, derived via immunoSEQ multiplex PCR, lists solely in-frame clones and lacks some. This table has 80,000 to 100,000 clones, roughly 91% appearing once. Study-wide findings and caveats: Fewer expanded clones were found on average in CD4+ than in CD8+ T cells. Dose levels from 0.1 to 3.0 mg/kg saw CD4+ and CD8+ blood T cells expand clonally by week 6. The work left the antigen specificity of expanded peripheral T cells undetermined.

The CDR3 covers 15 residues. Germline V lookup: CDR1 KGHSH, CDR2 LQKENI. The ends lost 6 bases at V and 4 bases at J; junction bases unmatched: 10. The sample in question was CD4+ or CD8+ T cells sorted from blood, obtained in a trial of the OX40 agonist ivuxolimab. This chain joins TRBV18 and TRBJ2-7; 9 bases map to TRBD1. The receptor was isolated from an adult with an advanced solid tumor such as melanoma, head and neck, liver or kidney cancer. CDR3: CASSPARDRAYEQYF. DNA of the CDR3: TGTGCCAGCTCCCCCGCGCGGGACAGGGCGTACGAGCAGTACTTC.